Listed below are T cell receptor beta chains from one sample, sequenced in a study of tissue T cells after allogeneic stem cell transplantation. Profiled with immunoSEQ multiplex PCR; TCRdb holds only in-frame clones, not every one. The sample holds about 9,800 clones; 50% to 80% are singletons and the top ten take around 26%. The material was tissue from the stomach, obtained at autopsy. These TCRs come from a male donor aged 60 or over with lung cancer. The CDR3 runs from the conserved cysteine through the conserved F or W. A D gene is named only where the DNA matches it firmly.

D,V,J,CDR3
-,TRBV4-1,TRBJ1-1,CASSQLEDTEAFF
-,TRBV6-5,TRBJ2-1,CASRPQRGVDNEQFF
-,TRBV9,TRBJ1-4,CASSPERGGRGEKLFF
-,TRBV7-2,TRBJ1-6,CASSLEEAGTNSPLHF
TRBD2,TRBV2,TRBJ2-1,CASRDRGLAGGGIEQFF
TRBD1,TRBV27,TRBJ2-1,CASTTSRQGRSHNEQFF
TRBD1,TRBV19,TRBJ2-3,CASSILGQGTYTQYF
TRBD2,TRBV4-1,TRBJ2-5,CASSQEEGLVETQYF
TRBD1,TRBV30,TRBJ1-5,CAWSDYKPDRGINQPQHF
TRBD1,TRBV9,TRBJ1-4,CASSVGGGGLGKLFF
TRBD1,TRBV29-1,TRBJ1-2,CSVQGAAGYTF
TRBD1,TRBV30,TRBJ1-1,CAWNLGQVGTEAFF
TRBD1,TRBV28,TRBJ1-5,CASRLSDRGNQPQHF
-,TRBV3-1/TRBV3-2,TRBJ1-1,CASSQAKMAFF
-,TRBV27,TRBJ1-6,CATTKGSYNSPLHF
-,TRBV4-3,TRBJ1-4,CASSKGANEKLFF
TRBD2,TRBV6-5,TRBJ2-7,CASSYSRREGAEQYF
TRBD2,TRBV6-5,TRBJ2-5,CASSKRGGQETQYF
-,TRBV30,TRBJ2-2,CAWMFGRADTGELFF
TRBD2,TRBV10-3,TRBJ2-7,CAIRGGDTSYEQYF
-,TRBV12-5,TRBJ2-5,CASGLPGTGAGSARETQYF
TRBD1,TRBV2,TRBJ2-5,CASNGQGTETQYF
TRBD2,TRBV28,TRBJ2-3,CASSSGLAGNSRTQYF